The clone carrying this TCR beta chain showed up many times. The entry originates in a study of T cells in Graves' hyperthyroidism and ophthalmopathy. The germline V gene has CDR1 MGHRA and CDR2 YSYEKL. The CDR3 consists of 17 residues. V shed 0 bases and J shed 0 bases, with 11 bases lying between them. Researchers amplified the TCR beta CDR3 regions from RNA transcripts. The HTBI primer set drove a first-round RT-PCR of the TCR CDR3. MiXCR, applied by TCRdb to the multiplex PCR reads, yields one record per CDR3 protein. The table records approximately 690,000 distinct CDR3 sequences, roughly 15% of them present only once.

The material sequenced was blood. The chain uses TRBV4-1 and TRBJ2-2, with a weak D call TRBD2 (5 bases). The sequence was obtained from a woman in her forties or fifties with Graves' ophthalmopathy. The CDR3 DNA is TGCGCCAGCAGCCAAGATAGGGATAGCGCGAACACCGGGGAGCTGTTTTTT. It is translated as CASSQDRDSANTGELFF.